Reported below is one T cell receptor beta chain. Antigen: not known. The sample belongs to a study of cytomegalovirus exposure and HLA in healthy donors. Findings and caveats of the study: According to a later analysis, donors in an Asian-associated ancestry cluster reportedly had fewer N-insertions than the roughly 660-donor mean.

The PCR employed 60 Vbeta primers together with 13 Jbeta primers. Method: immunoSEQ multiplex PCR; TCRdb's copy keeps in-frame clones and lacks some. The table lists 100,000 to 120,000 clones, around 86% of them singletons, with more than 1.5% in the top ten. V was shortened by 4 bases and J by 6 bases, with 15 bases between the two germline ends. The V gene's germline CDR1 is KGHSH and CDR2 LQKENI. This CDR3 comprises 14 residues. V usage is TRBV18 and J usage is TRBJ2-5, with D perhaps TRBD1 (6 bases). The receptor comes from a middle-aged man in good health and CMV-seronegative. Material: PBMCs. CDR3 residues: CASSRLADSKTQYF. The CDR3 DNA follows: TGTGCCAGCTCACGATTGGCGGACAGCAAGACCCAGTACTTC. Supplemented by reference TRBV18 and TRBJ2-5, the full variable domain reads NAGVMQNPRHLVRRRGQEARLRCSPMKGHSHVYWYRQLPEEGLKFMVYLQKENIIDESGMPKERFSAEFPKEGPSILRIQQVVRGDSAAYFCASSRLADSKTQYFGPGTRLLVL.